This T cell receptor beta chain comes out of a study of T-cell memory formation after mild COVID-19. Study context: Largely, the TCR clusters proved donor specific.

With regard to this clonotype: Its antigen is undetermined.

The germline gives CDR1 SQVTM, CDR2 ANQGSEA. V lost 5 bases and J lost 4, with 12 bases in between. The CDR3 has 12 amino acids. TCR alpha and TCR beta cDNA libraries with sample barcodes and UMIs came from 5'RACE using constant-segment primers. MiXCR, run by TCRdb on the 5' RACE reads, gives a single entry per CDR3 protein. The sample shows roughly 560,000 distinct CDR3 sequences, just over 20% of them seen only once. Whole-study findings and limits: Day 15 to 85 contracting clones showed balanced CD4/CD8; later expanders leaned CD4+.

Sequencing was carried out using PBMCs or a T cell subset sorted from them (not recorded which). J is TRBJ2-7 and V is TRBV29-1, with D possibly being TRBD2 (5 bases). The sequence was obtained from an adult woman who had mild COVID-19 (a few samples of this study predate the infection). Cell type and time point are not known. CDR3 sequence reads: CSVFGSSYEQYF. For the CDR3, the DNA is TGCAGCGTTTTTGGGAGTTCTTACGAGCAGTACTTC.